Below are 5 T cell receptor beta chains sequenced from a single sample in a study of blood T cell repertoires in COVID-19. Data came from immunoSEQ multiplex PCR; TCRdb stores just in-frame clones and leaves some out. Seen here are some 100,000 clones, over 85% observed once, and the top ten hold around 6%. What was sequenced was peripheral blood. The receptors come from a man in his 70s with acute or convalescent COVID-19.

The chain couples TRBV19 to TRBJ1-6, with no clear D. CDR1 is LNHDA and CDR2 is SQIVND in the germline V gene (reference sequence). With 5 bases removed from V and 0 bases from J, the gap between germline ends came to 8 bases. The CDR3 length is 15 residues. The CDR3 here is CASSAGSSYNSPLHF. CDR3 nucleotides: TGTGCCAGTAGTGCCGGGAGCTCCTATAATTCACCCCTCCACTTT.

The chain links TRBV6-2 or TRBV6-3 to TRBJ2-5, with 8 bases aligning to TRBD2. V gave up 5 bases and J gave up 0 bases; unmatched junction bases: 17. The germline V gene encodes CDR1 MNHEY and CDR2 SVGEGT. This CDR3 spans 19 amino acids. CDR3: CASSPTSVTLWGNQETQYF. DNA of the CDR3: TGTGCCAGCAGTCCGACTAGCGTAACTCTATGGGGGAACCAAGAGACCCAGTACTTC.

The genes are TRBV6-2 or TRBV6-3 and TRBJ2-7, with D perhaps TRBD1 (6 bases). Between the trimmed V and J ends, which lost 4 bases and 3 bases, there was a span of 7 bases. The CDR3 is 12 residues long. Germline loops: CDR1 MNHEY, CDR2 SVGEGT. DNA for the CDR3: TGTGCCAGCAGTTTGGACAGCTACGAGCAGTACTTC. Its translation: CASSLDSYEQYF.

The V gene is TRBV7-2, the J gene TRBJ2-1; D remains unclear. This CDR3 is 14 amino acids long. Germline CDR1 and CDR2: SGHTA and FQGNSA. Trimming removed 4 bases at V and 6 bases at J, with 13 bases between. The CDR3 sequence: CASSSDRRGNEQFF. CDR3 bases: TGTGCCAGCAGCTCCGATAGAAGAGGCAATGAGCAGTTCTTC.

The chain has TRBV9 and TRBJ2-5, with TRBD1 identical over 7 bases. Germline-derived CDR1 and CDR2 are SGDLS and YYNGEE. Trimming at V came to 4 bases and at J to 4 bases, leaving 7 bases not matched to a gene. The CDR3 runs to 14 residues. The CDR3 is CASSFSTGLETQYF. The CDR3 DNA reads as TGTGCCAGCAGCTTCTCGACAGGGCTAGAGACCCAGTACTTC.